The text below deals with one T cell receptor (beta chain). No cognate antigen has been identified for it. No base qualities exist here, and no much larger clone lies one base off it. Using the deep immunoSEQ assay, multiplex PCR amplified TCR CDR3 regions from genomic DNA. Extracted genomic DNA from each cell subset was distributed evenly across all wells of several immunoSEQ 96-well plates, and each plate was treated as a replicate. For sorted subsets, 150 to 200 ng genomic DNA, equal to tens of thousands of T cell genomes, was loaded into each replicate PCR. Purified libraries were quantified with a Qubit 3.0 fluorometer, sized on a Bioanalyzer 2100, and re-quantified with the KAPA Library Quantification kit. Each immunoSEQ 96-well plate was sequenced on its own single-read 150-cycle Illumina NextSeq 550 flow cell. On the study's bioinformatics: Because the immunoSEQ output held only junctional sequences and lacked quality scores, the filtering could not match the filtering applied to full-length reads. Sequences were annotated with PyIR, a Python wrapper for IgBLAST v1.9, using IMGT germline references to assign V/J genes and CDR3. Any read was removed if the V/J assignment was weak (E-value above 1e-6), the CDR3 was missing, or the read contained stop codons, out-of-frame junctions, or ambiguous translated residues. V3J clonotypes were defined by identical inferred V gene, J gene, and CDR3 amino acid sequence. Percentage overlap between repertoires was calculated by dividing the number of shared unique clonotypes by the size of the smaller repertoire. Repertoire richness was assessed with RTK rarefaction, the Chao1 estimator, and Recon v2.1 estimates of unobserved clonotypes. Generation probabilities were computed with OLGA for all TCRbeta clonotypes obtained by the gDNA method from a handful of donors. Imported from immuneACCESS, the table was reduced by TCRdb to in-frame sequences with V and J called. These copies leave out some clones; in studies compared against another copy, an unresolved V gene accounts for under half, and the cause of the remainder is not known. The V and J calls and the clone size are those of that table, but D and trimming were determined from the DNA. Recorded for this sample are some 2 million clones; roughly 94% of them occurred a single time. The top ten clones comprise more than 0.95% of the sample.

CD8 naive samples consisted of CD45RO-negative cells that were positively selected for CCR7, yielding a CD45RA+CCR7+ population without TemRA cells. The donors were healthy, HIV-negative adults who had no recently reported acute infections or vaccinations. Every donor was a Caucasian adult residing in Nashville, Tennessee, USA. Blood was collected by leukapheresis, and PBMCs were isolated by Ficoll-Histopaque density gradient centrifugation and then cryopreserved in liquid nitrogen vapor phase. Purity and quantity of every magnetically sorted T cell population were checked by analytical flow cytometry. Genomic DNA was isolated from each sorted fraction and quantified by UV absorbance on a Nanodrop 2000c. Trimming removed 5 bases from V and 4 bases from J; the gene matches leave 11 bases unexplained. Sequences LNHNV (CDR1) and YYDKDF (CDR2) are obtained from the germline V gene (reference sequence). The CDR3 runs 16 residues from the cysteine to the phenylalanine. The sequence is cut down to CDR3 DNA, 48 bases in frame from base 1.

The data are from a study of shared clonotypes between healthy human individuals (TCRdb year 2020). As for the study more broadly: A couple of women and three men aged 18 to 49 years were included in the cohort. For each donor, CD4 naive and CD4 memory were each given three plates, CD8 naive was given two plates, and CD8 memory was given one plate. To estimate repertoire size and how much clonotypes are shared between individuals, the study performed deep sequencing of blood TCR repertoires from roughly five healthy adults. Libraries were prepared and TCR repertoires were sequenced by different laboratories using diverse techniques, in order to increase sequencing depth and limit assay-specific biases. Each donor's leukapheresis produced roughly between about 0.9 and 9.5 billion PBMCs. The research as a whole found: Based on pairwise subsampling, the degree of clonotype sharing among donors was expected to be affected by sequencing depth. The genetic and exposure-history diversity represented was limited by the small number of donors. Even with the large sequencing depth, rarefaction of the sorted-subset datasets indicated that sequencing was incomplete. Compared with non-shared clonotypes, the clonotypes found in all four sorted-subset donors had higher generation probabilities. Sampling was restricted to blood, and TCR repertoires in tissue are likely to differ from TCR repertoires in blood. Estimated clonotype richness was generally larger for naive than for memory subsets. About 5% of naive CD4, 3% to 3.5% of naive CD8, 2% to 2.5% of memory CD4, and over 0.35% of memory CD8 clonotypes were shared across several donors.

The receptor's source is a man between 18 and 35 years old in good health. The V and J genes are TRBV15 and TRBJ2-1, and 7 junctional nucleotides match TRBD2. The sequencing sample was made of naive CD8+ T cells sorted from blood. The cell subset or site label, read with the paper, signifies: CD45RA+CCR7+. The CDR3 protein sequence reads: CATSERGLDIYNEQFF. The DNA sequence is as follows: TGTGCCACCAGCGAGCGGGGACTTGACATTTACAATGAGCAGTTCTTC.